These 20 T cell receptor beta chains share one sample of origin, sequenced in a study of cytomegalovirus exposure and HLA in healthy donors. PCR employed 60 Vbeta and 13 Jbeta primers. Generated by immunoSEQ multiplex PCR, the TCRdb table keeps only in-frame clones and is missing some. The table has some 130,000 clones, 75% to 85% seen once; the top ten hold more than 2.5%. Specimen: PBMCs. The origin of the receptors is a male donor in good health and CMV-seronegative.

Only a few counts were recorded for this clone. V usage is TRBV7-8 and J usage is TRBJ2-1; 13 nucleotides line up with TRBD2. Unmatched junction bases numbered 5, after V lost 2 bases and J lost 4 bases. This CDR3 has 17 residues. The germline gives CDR1 SGHVS, CDR2 FQNEAQ. CDR3 nucleotide sequence: TGTGCCAGCAGCTTAACTAGCGGGGGGGTGATATACAATGAGCAGTTCTTC. The encoded protein is CASSLTSGGVIYNEQFF.

The chain combines TRBV7-2 with TRBJ1-3; D not certain. The CDR3 has 14 residues. Germline lookup yields CDR1 SGHTA and CDR2 FQGNSA. Trimming cost V 3 bases and J 2 bases, with 8 bases left between them. The CDR3 sequence is CASSFQTPGNTIYF. CDR3 bases: TGTGCCAGCAGCTTCCAGACTCCTGGAAACACCATATATTTT.

The chain recombines TRBV6-1 with TRBJ1-6, with D possibly TRBD1 on 6 matching bases. Germline V gene lookup returns CDR1 MNHNS and CDR2 SASEGT. V lost 6 bases, J lost 13 bases, and 10 bases lay in between. This CDR3 comprises 11 residues. The DNA for the CDR3 is TGTGCCAGCAGCACTACAGGGCCCCTCCACTTT. This gives the protein CASSTTGPLHF.

The CDR3 region is CASSPPGFSGSEAFF. CDR3 DNA sequence: TGTGCCAGCTCACCCCCCGGATTCTCGGGGTCTGAAGCTTTCTTT. The chain has TRBV18 and TRBJ1-1; D unresolved. Deletions cut 3 bases from V and 6 bases from J, with 17 bases between. This CDR3 has 15 residues. Germline CDR1 and CDR2: KGHSH and LQKENI.

V and J are TRBV5-1 and TRBJ2-7; D unresolved. The V gene's germline CDR1 is SGHRS and CDR2 YFSETQ. The CDR3 has 14 residues. Trimming cost V 1 base and J 3 bases, with 11 bases left between them. The CDR3 nucleotides read TGCGCCAGCAGCTTGATTCCAACAGTCTACGAGCAGTACTTC. Its translation is CASSLIPTVYEQYF.

The J gene is TRBJ2-5, the V gene TRBV7-9; possible D gene TRBD2, 6 bases. Trimming took 2 bases from V and 5 from J, leaving 12 bases between them. Germline V CDR1 and CDR2: SEHNR, FQNEAQ (reference sequence). This CDR3 comprises 14 residues. The CDR3 coding sequence is TGTGCCAGCAGCTTAAACCCGGGGGTCGAGACCCAGTACTTC. Residues: CASSLNPGVETQYF.

The rearrangement joins TRBV11-2 to TRBJ1-6; 7 nucleotides match TRBD1. This CDR3 region has 15 residues. Trimming removed 4 bases from V and 7 bases from J; junction bases left unmatched: 7. Germline V gives CDR1 SGHAT, CDR2 FQNNGV. The CDR3 DNA sequence: TGTGCCAGCAGCTCAGGAGGGGGACAGAATTCACCCCTCCACTTT. As protein: CASSSGGGQNSPLHF.

This clone is a singleton in its sample. J is TRBJ2-7 and V is TRBV27; D perhaps matches TRBD1 (6 bases). The CDR3 is made up of 16 amino acids. Per germline, CDR1 MNHEY and CDR2 SMNVEV (reference sequence). V was shortened by 6 bases and J by 4 bases, with 22 bases between the two germline ends. Written as DNA, the CDR3 is TGTGCCAGCAGGTCACTCTCAGGGGCTTTACTATACGAGCAGTACTTC. Translating gives CASRSLSGALLYEQYF.

This clone was observed a few times. The rearrangement links TRBV7-9 to TRBJ1-4; a weak D match, TRBD1 (6 bases). Deletions cut 4 bases from V and 5 bases from J, with 8 bases between. The CDR3 sequence is 13 residues long. Germline assignment: CDR1 SEHNR and CDR2 FQNEAQ (reference sequence). CDR3 sequence (DNA): TGTGCCAGCAGCTACGACAGGAATGAAAAACTGTTTTTT. This gives the protein CASSYDRNEKLFF.

The V gene is TRBV7-8, the J gene TRBJ1-6, with 9 bases identical to TRBD1. This CDR3 is 14 amino acids long. Trimming removed 6 bases from V and 6 bases from J; junction bases left unmatched: 3. Germline V gene data show CDR1 as SGHVS and CDR2 as FQNEAQ. The CDR3 region has the DNA TGTGCCAGCAGGCAGACAGGGGGTAATTCACCCCTCCACTTT. Its translation: CASRQTGGNSPLHF.

The chain couples TRBV4-1 to TRBJ2-4; TRBD1 matches at 11 bases. Germline V gene data show CDR1 as MGHRA and CDR2 as YSYEKL. Unmatched junction bases numbered 6, after V lost 5 bases and J lost 6 bases. The length of the CDR3 is 15 residues. The CDR3 DNA reads TGCGCCAGCAGCTACCTGGGACAGGGGGGAAACATTCAGTACTTC. Translated, it gives CASSYLGQGGNIQYF.

The V and J genes are TRBV6-1 and TRBJ2-7; 9 nucleotides match TRBD2. Germline CDR1 and CDR2: MNHNS and SASEGT. This CDR3 is built from 15 residues. The J segment lost 3 bases and the V segment lost 1 base, leaving 4 bases of the junction unmatched. Here the CDR3 DNA reads TGTGCCAGCAGTGAAGACGCGGGAGGGTACTACGAGCAGTACTTC. Its protein is CASSEDAGGYYEQYF.

CDR3 loop: CASSLYGRGYGYTF. The DNA for the CDR3 is TGTGCCAGCAGTTTATACGGCCGGGGCTATGGCTACACCTTC. The V and J genes are TRBV27 and TRBJ1-2; D uncertain. Trimming left V 1 base short and J 4 bases short, with 10 bases between. The V gene's germline CDR1 is MNHEY and CDR2 SMNVEV (reference sequence). This CDR3 comprises 14 residues.

The chain joins TRBV18 to TRBJ2-1, with 8 bases fitting TRBD1. Trimming at V came to 2 bases and at J to 8 bases, leaving 17 bases not matched to a gene. This CDR3 contains 18 residues. Germline V gene lookup returns CDR1 KGHSH and CDR2 LQKENI. The CDR3 DNA sequence: TGTGCCAGCTCACCATTGTACTTGGACAGGGAAAGGGGGCATGAGCAGTTCTTC. It codes for CASSPLYLDRERGHEQFF.

With regard to this clone: Distinct nucleotide sequences in the sample also encode this CDR3. The gene calls are TRBV6-5 and TRBJ1-6, with D tentatively TRBD1 (5 bases). The CDR3 extends over 14 amino acids. The ends were cut back, 5 bases at V and 7 bases at J, with 12 bases in the middle. The germline V gene encodes CDR1 MNHEY and CDR2 SVGAGI. This CDR3 reads CASSEHGANSPLHF. CDR3 DNA sequence: TGTGCCAGCAGTGAACATGGGGCAAATTCACCCCTCCACTTT.

This clone was recorded once. The V and J genes are TRBV7-9 and TRBJ1-2; a weak D match, TRBD1 (6 bases). In germline, CDR1 is SEHNR, CDR2 FQNEAQ (reference sequence). The CDR3 extends over 15 amino acids. Deletions cut 1 base from V and 0 bases from J, with 9 bases between. This CDR3 reads CASSLETGPNYGYTF. In nucleotides, the CDR3 is TGTGCCAGCAGCTTAGAGACAGGTCCTAACTATGGCTACACCTTC.

The chain combines TRBV5-1 with TRBJ2-5, with D maybe TRBD2 (6 bases). Germline CDR1 and CDR2: SGHRS and YFSETQ. The CDR3 loop spans 14 amino acids. V was shortened by 6 bases and J by 1 base, with 13 bases between the two germline ends. In nucleotides, the CDR3 is TGCGCCAGCACCCTACTAGCCCGCCAAGAGACCCAGTACTTC. Amino acid sequence: CASTLLARQETQYF. The variable domain in full, with the rest retrieved from reference TRBV5-1 and TRBJ2-5, is KAGVTQTPRYLIKTRGQQVTLSCSPISGHRSVSWYQQTPGQGLQFLFEYFSETQRNKGNFPGRFSGRQFSNSRSEMNVSTLELGDSALYLCASTLLARQETQYFGPGTRLLVL.

This clone occurred a few times. The V and J genes are TRBV6-1 and TRBJ2-7, with 8 bases fitting TRBD1. V shed 8 bases and J 4 bases; nucleotides not matched to a gene: 10. Germline V lookup: CDR1 MNHNS, CDR2 SASEGT. The CDR3 loop spans 14 amino acids. This CDR3 is CASRRRGLMYEQYF. In DNA form, the CDR3 reads TGTGCCAGCCGGCGCAGGGGGCTAATGTACGAGCAGTACTTC.

This chain connects TRBV14 to TRBJ2-5; tentatively, D is TRBD1 (5 bases). The CDR3 consists of 19 residues. Trimming cost V 0 bases and J 0 bases, with 20 bases left between them. From germline, CDR1 is SGHDN and CDR2 FVKESK. The CDR3 nucleotides are TGTGCCAGCAGCCAAGAGGGAATAAGGGGCAACTGGTACCAAGAGACCCAGTACTTC. Translated, it gives CASSQEGIRGNWYQETQYF.

The chain carries TRBV11-3 and TRBJ1-1; 9 nucleotides align to TRBD1. This CDR3 contains 15 residues. V lost 6 bases, J lost 1 base, and 6 bases stayed unmatched. CDR1 SGHNT and CDR2 YENEEA come from the germline V gene. CDR3 in DNA: TGTGCCAGCAGTCCCGGACAGGGGACGAACACTGAAGCTTTCTTT. This gives the protein CASSPGQGTNTEAFF.